The subject of this entry is one TCR beta chain. What it recognizes is unknown. Generated by immunoSEQ multiplex PCR, the TCRdb table keeps only in-frame clones and is missing some. The sample lists about 29,000 clones, more than 60% seen once, with around 6.5% in the top ten. Documented time point: recipient sample about 28 days before transplant, after cytoreduction. The CDR3 loop spans 13 amino acids. The V and J ends lost 7 bases and 4 bases respectively, with 16 bases between them. CDR1 SQVTM and CDR2 ANQGSEA come from the germline V gene. This sample is drawn from a study of T cell clonotyping in hematopoietic cell transplantation. At the level of the study: Cytoreduction preceded collection of pretransplant recipient samples.

The study's findings and limits: After transplant, recipient diversity fell while pathologically expanded clonotypes grew through day 180. Graft donor and pretransplant recipient Inverse Simpson Index values predicted broader posttransplant TCR diversity.

Specimen: peripheral blood mononuclear cells, collected before stem cell transplant. This chain uses TRBV29-1 with TRBJ1-2; TRBD1 might be the D (6 bases). The TCR comes from a woman in her twenties or thirties with chronic myeloid leukemia. Some clones in this sample may be carry-over from other donors' samples. The CDR3 sequence: CSARGGGLYGYTF. CDR3 in DNA: TGCAGCGCCCGAGGCGGGGGCCTCTATGGCTACACCTTC. The full variable domain, completed using reference TRBV29-1 and TRBJ1-2, is SAVISQKPSRDICQRGTSLTIQCQVDSQVTMMFWYRQQPGQSLTLIATANQGSEATYESGFVIDKFPISRPNLTFSTLTVSNMSPEDSSIYLCSARGGGLYGYTFGSGTRLTVV.